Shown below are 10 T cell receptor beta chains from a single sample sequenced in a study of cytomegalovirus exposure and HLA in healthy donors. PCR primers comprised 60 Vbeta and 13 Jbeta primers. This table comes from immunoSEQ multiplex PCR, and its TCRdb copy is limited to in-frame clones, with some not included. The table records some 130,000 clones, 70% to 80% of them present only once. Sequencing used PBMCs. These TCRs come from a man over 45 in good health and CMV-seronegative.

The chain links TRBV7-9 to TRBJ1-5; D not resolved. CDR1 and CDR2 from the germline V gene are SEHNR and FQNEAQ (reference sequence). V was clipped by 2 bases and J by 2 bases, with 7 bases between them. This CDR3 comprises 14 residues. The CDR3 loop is CASSLTGGNQPQHF. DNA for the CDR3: TGTGCCAGCAGCTTAACCGGGGGCAATCAGCCCCAGCATTTT.

The CDR3 loop reads CASSYGQGAADTQYF. Written as DNA, the CDR3 is TGCGCCAGCAGCTACGGACAGGGGGCGGCAGATACGCAGTATTTT. The gene calls are TRBV5-1 and TRBJ2-3, with 11 bases fitting TRBD1. The trim removed 3 bases at V and 4 bases at J, leaving 4 bases unmatched. This CDR3 is built from 15 residues. Germline V gene lookup returns CDR1 SGHRS and CDR2 YFSETQ.

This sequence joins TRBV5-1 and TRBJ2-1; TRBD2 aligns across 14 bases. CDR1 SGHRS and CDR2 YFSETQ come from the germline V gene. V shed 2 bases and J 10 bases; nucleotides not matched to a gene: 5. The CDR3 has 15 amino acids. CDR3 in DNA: TGCGCCAGCAGCTTTTTGGGACTAGCGGGAGAGGAGCAGTTCTTC. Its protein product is CASSFLGLAGEEQFF.

The CDR3 coding sequence is TGTGCCAGCAGTTTCCCCGCCCTTAACTACAAGGACACAGATACGCAGTATTTT. Encoded protein: CASSFPALNYKDTDTQYF. V is TRBV28 and J is TRBJ2-3; D gene ambiguous. Germline V gene lookup returns CDR1 MDHEN and CDR2 SYDVKM. This CDR3 region has 18 residues. V was clipped by 3 bases and J by 2 bases, with 21 bases between them.

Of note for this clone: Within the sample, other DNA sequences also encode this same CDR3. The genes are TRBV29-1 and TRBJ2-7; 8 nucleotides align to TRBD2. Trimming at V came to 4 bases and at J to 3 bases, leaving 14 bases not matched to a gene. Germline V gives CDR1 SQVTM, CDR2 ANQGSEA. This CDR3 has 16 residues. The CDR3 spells CSVGGSGTLSDYEQYF. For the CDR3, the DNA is TGCAGCGTTGGAGGTAGCGGGACCCTGTCTGACTACGAGCAGTACTTC.

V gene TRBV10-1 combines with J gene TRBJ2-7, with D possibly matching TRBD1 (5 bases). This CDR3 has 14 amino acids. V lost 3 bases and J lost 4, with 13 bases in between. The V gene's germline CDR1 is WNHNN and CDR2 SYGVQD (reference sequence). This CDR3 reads CASSEAATAYEQYF. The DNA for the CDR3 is TGCGCCAGCAGTGAAGCTGCGACAGCTTACGAGCAGTACTTC.

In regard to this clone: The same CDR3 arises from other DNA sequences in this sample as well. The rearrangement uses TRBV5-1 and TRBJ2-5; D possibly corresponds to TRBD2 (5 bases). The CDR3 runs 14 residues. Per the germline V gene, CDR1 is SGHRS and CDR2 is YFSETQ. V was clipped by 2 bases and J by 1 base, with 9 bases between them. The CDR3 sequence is CASSLGGGQETQYF. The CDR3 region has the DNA TGCGCCAGCAGCTTAGGCGGAGGCCAAGAGACCCAGTACTTC.

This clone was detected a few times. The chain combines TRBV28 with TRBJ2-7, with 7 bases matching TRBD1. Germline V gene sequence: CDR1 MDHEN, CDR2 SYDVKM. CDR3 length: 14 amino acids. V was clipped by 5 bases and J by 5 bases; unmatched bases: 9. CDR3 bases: TGTGCCAGCAGTCAGATCTACAGGGGACACGAGCAGTACTTC. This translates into CASSQIYRGHEQYF.

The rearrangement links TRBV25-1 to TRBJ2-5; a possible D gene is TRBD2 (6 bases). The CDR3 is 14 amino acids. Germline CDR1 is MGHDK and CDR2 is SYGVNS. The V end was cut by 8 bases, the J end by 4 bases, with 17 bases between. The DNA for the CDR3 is TGTGCCAGCGCCAAGGGGACTCCCCGAGAGACCCAGTACTTC. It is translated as CASAKGTPRETQYF.

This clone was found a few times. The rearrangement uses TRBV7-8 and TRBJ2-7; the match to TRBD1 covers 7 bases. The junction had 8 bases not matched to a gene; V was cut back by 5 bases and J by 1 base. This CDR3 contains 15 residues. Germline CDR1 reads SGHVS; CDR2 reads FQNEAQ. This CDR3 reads CASSQATGESYEQYF. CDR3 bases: TGTGCCAGCAGCCAAGCCACAGGGGAGTCCTACGAGCAGTACTTC.